This T cell receptor beta chain is from a study of radiotherapy plus CTLA-4 blockade in lung cancer. Across the whole study: Among enrolled patients, approximately 18% responded and roughly 30% achieved disease control.

Repertoires were generated with immunoSEQ multiplex PCR, while TCRdb's copy carries only in-frame clones and drops some. Of 55,000 to 75,000 clones listed, 60% to 80% are singletons. The germline V gene encodes CDR1 MNHNS and CDR2 SASEGT. The V end was cut by 6 bases, the J end by 5 bases, with 14 bases between. This CDR3 has 15 amino acids. The clonotype originates from a human donor with non-small cell lung cancer whose response to radiotherapy plus ipilimumab could not be evaluated. Some clones in this sample may be carry-over from other donors' samples. The chain employs TRBV6-1 and TRBJ1-6, with D possibly TRBD1 on 5 matching bases. The sequences come from peripheral blood, collected from a patient treated with radiotherapy plus ipilimumab. This CDR3 reads CASRGGQGHNSPLHF. In DNA, the CDR3 is TGTGCCAGCAGGGGTGGCCAGGGCCATAATTCACCCCTCCACTTT.